Listed here is a single T cell receptor beta chain. The germline V gene has CDR1 DFQATT and CDR2 SNEGSKA (reference sequence). Trimming cost V 1 base and J 0 bases; bases outside gene matches: 12. The CDR3 spans 18 residues. The data are from a study of post-analysis software for immune sequencing data. Unique molecular identifiers were carried by the TCR beta cDNA libraries. TCRdb fed the PCR reads into MiXCR, producing one record per CDR3 protein. The sample lists over 150,000 distinct CDR3 sequences, around 36% occurring once. This rearrangement joins TRBV20-1 to TRBJ2-1; 7 nucleotides align to TRBD2. The sample consisted of blood, taken after autologous hematopoietic stem cell transplantation. The sequence was collected from a girl aged 10 to 17 with multiple sclerosis. CDR3 amino acids: CSARATGGLGGSYNEQFF. The CDR3 DNA follows: TGCAGTGCTAGAGCCACGGGAGGACTCGGTGGCTCCTACAATGAGCAGTTCTTC.